The 16 T cell receptor beta chains below were found in one sample sequenced in a study of cytomegalovirus exposure and HLA in healthy donors. Primers for the PCR totalled 60 Vbeta and 13 Jbeta. Some clones are missing from TCRdb's copy, which holds only in-frame ones; the method was immunoSEQ multiplex PCR. The sample holds some 110,000 clones; roughly four fifths are singletons and the top ten take 3% to 4%. Sequencing input: PBMCs. The source is a man aged 55-75 years in good health and CMV-seronegative.

This clone was seen a few times. The V and J genes are TRBV27 and TRBJ2-2; D gene uncertain. Trimming took off 3 bases at V and 4 bases at J, with 9 bases between the two ends. CDR3 length: 14 amino acids. Germline CDR1 and CDR2: MNHEY and SMNVEV (reference sequence). The CDR3 reads CASSFGQLTGELFF. The DNA for the CDR3 is TGTGCCAGCAGTTTTGGGCAGCTCACCGGGGAGCTGTTTTTT.

This rearrangement joins TRBV7-2 to TRBJ2-5, with 9 nucleotides matching TRBD1. Per the germline V gene, CDR1 is SGHTA and CDR2 is FQGNSA. The CDR3 is made up of 15 amino acids. The junction had 7 bases not matched to a gene; V was cut back by 3 bases and J by 5 bases. CDR3 nucleotides: TGTGCCAGCAGCTTTCGACAGGGGGAAAGGGAGACCCAGTACTTC. Protein product: CASSFRQGERETQYF.

The chain joins TRBV6-5 to TRBJ1-2; 9 nucleotides align to TRBD1. In germline, CDR1 is MNHEY, CDR2 SVGAGI. This CDR3 contains 15 residues. V lost 4 bases, J lost 6 bases, and 9 bases stayed unmatched. CDR3 DNA: TGTGCCAGCAGTTCCCGGGACAGGGTGGAGAATGGCTACACCTTC. This encodes CASSSRDRVENGYTF.

The chain uses TRBV7-9 and TRBJ2-7, with TRBD1 identical over 10 bases. The V gene end was trimmed by 4 bases and the J gene end by 6 bases; junction bases not matched to a gene: 9. The germline gives CDR1 SEHNR, CDR2 FQNEAQ (reference sequence). CDR3 length: 15 residues. The CDR3 sequence is CASSSPGQGSGEQYF. The CDR3 nucleotides read TGTGCCAGCAGCTCCCCGGGACAGGGGTCGGGCGAGCAGTACTTC.

This chain joins TRBV5-1 and TRBJ1-2; a possible D gene is TRBD1 (5 bases). V lost 4 bases to trimming and J lost 8 bases, with 18 bases between them. Germline V lookup: CDR1 SGHRS, CDR2 YFSETQ. This CDR3 contains 14 residues. This CDR3 reads CASSRSTDRYGYTF. The CDR3 DNA is TGCGCCAGCAGCCGTTCGACAGACCGGTACGGCTACACCTTC. Looking up the rest from reference TRBV5-1 and TRBJ1-2 gives the full variable domain: KAGVTQTPRYLIKTRGQQVTLSCSPISGHRSVSWYQQTPGQGLQFLFEYFSETQRNKGNFPGRFSGRQFSNSRSEMNVSTLELGDSALYLCASSRSTDRYGYTFGSGTRLTVV.

In this sample, this clone turned up once. V gene TRBV2 combines with J gene TRBJ1-2, with 11 bases aligning to TRBD1. The CDR3 sequence is 15 residues long. With 6 bases clipped from V and 5 bases from J, the junction kept 8 bases outside the gene matches. Germline values: CDR1 SNHLY, CDR2 FYNNEI. CDR3 loop: CASSSSGTGGYGYTF. The CDR3, as DNA: TGTGCCAGCAGCTCCTCCGGGACAGGGGGGTATGGCTACACCTTC.

The count of this clone is one. The chain combines TRBV14 with TRBJ2-2; TRBD1 aligns across 9 bases. Germline V gene sequence: CDR1 SGHDN, CDR2 FVKESK. Losses at the gene ends were 4 bases for V and 4 bases for J; bases not matched to a gene: 4. This CDR3 has 15 residues. This CDR3 is CASSPGQGRTGELFF. CDR3 bases: TGTGCCAGCAGCCCGGGACAGGGTCGCACCGGGGAGCTGTTTTTT.

V gene TRBV9 combines with J gene TRBJ1-2; 9 bases agree with TRBD1. With 0 bases clipped from V and 5 bases from J, the junction kept 11 bases outside the gene matches. The V gene's germline CDR1 is SGDLS and CDR2 YYNGEE. The length of the CDR3 is 17 residues. Here the CDR3 reads CASSVGPTGGASYGYTF. The DNA of the CDR3 is TGTGCCAGCAGCGTAGGGCCTACAGGGGGCGCGTCTTATGGCTACACCTTC. Full variable domain (remainder filled in from reference TRBV9 and TRBJ1-2): DSGVTQTPKHLITATGQRVTLRCSPRSGDLSVYWYQQSLDQGLQFLIQYYNGEERAKGNILERFSAQQFPDLHSELNLSSLELGDSALYFCASSVGPTGGASYGYTFGSGTRLTVV.

J is TRBJ2-1 and V is TRBV5-1; tentative D call: TRBD1 (5 bases). The CDR3 runs 14 residues. V was clipped by 0 bases and J by 2 bases, with 6 bases between them. Germline V gene lookup returns CDR1 SGHRS and CDR2 YFSETQ. The CDR3 sequence: CASSLGQPYNEQFF. The CDR3 DNA reads as TGCGCCAGCAGCTTGGGACAGCCCTACAATGAGCAGTTCTTC.

The chain carries TRBV18 and TRBJ2-5; the D gene is possibly TRBD1 (7 bases). The CDR3 runs to 15 residues. Per the germline V gene, CDR1 is KGHSH and CDR2 is LQKENI. The V and J ends lost 2 bases and 4 bases respectively, with 14 bases between them. The DNA for the CDR3 is TGTGCCAGCTCACCATCCAGACAGGGAGGAGAGACCCAGTACTTC. Translation gives CASSPSRQGGETQYF.

V is TRBV5-1 and J is TRBJ2-3, with a tentative D call TRBD2 (6 bases). Trimming removed 0 bases from V and 3 bases from J, with 14 bases in between. This CDR3 has 16 residues. CDR1 and CDR2 (germline): SGHRS, YFSETQ. In nucleotides, the CDR3 is TGCGCCAGCAGCTTGGGCCGTCGGGGGTTGACAGATACGCAGTATTTT. Translating it yields CASSLGRRGLTDTQYF.

The chain joins TRBV28 to TRBJ2-3; D possibly corresponds to TRBD1 (6 bases). The CDR3 covers 15 residues. Germline V gene lookup returns CDR1 MDHEN and CDR2 SYDVKM. The V gene lost 7 bases and the J gene lost 3 bases, with 17 bases spanning the gap. The CDR3 reads CASTRTVDRTDTQYF. The CDR3 nucleotides read TGTGCCAGCACCCGGACAGTGGATAGGACAGATACGCAGTATTTT.

This chain uses TRBV4-2 with TRBJ1-2; TRBD1 is a possible D gene (6 bases). Germline V gives CDR1 LGHNA, CDR2 YNFKEQ. The CDR3 has 14 residues. V lost 0 bases and J lost 6, with 11 bases in between. The CDR3 nucleotides are TGTGCCAGCAGCCAAGAAGGGTACAGGGATGGCTACACCTTC. It translates to CASSQEGYRDGYTF.

The chain joins TRBV6-6 to TRBJ1-5; D remains unclear. Looked up from germline, CDR1 is MNHNY and CDR2 is SVGAGI (reference sequence). CDR3 length equals 13 residues. V was clipped by 7 bases and J by 1 base, with 8 bases between them. The CDR3 reads CASTLTSNQPQHF. CDR3 sequence (DNA): TGTGCCAGCACGCTTACAAGCAATCAGCCCCAGCATTTT.

The chain recombines TRBV7-6 with TRBJ2-1, with TRBD1 matching 8 bases. The ends lost 6 bases at V and 9 bases at J; junction bases unmatched: 4. This CDR3 spans 12 amino acids. Germline CDR1 reads SGHVS; CDR2 reads FNYEAQ. The CDR3 DNA reads TGTGCCAGCAGTCGGACAGGGATTGAGCAGTTCTTC. Its translation is CASSRTGIEQFF.

The V gene is TRBV10-2, the J gene TRBJ1-1; 8 bases agree with TRBD1. V lost 4 bases, J lost 5 bases, and 9 bases stayed unmatched. The CDR3 is 15 amino acids. Per the germline V gene, CDR1 is WSHSY and CDR2 is SAAADI. The CDR3 DNA reads TGCGCCAGCAGTGGGTCTCAGGGGGCAAGGACTGAAGCTTTCTTT. It yields the protein CASSGSQGARTEAFF.